Shown below are 26 T cell receptor beta chains from a single sample sequenced in a study of radiotherapy plus CTLA-4 blockade in lung cancer. This table comes from immunoSEQ multiplex PCR, and its TCRdb copy is limited to in-frame clones, with some not included. The sample lists approximately 110,000 clones, over 65% occurring once. The sequencing used peripheral blood, collected from a patient treated with radiotherapy plus ipilimumab. These receptor sequences come from a human donor with non-small cell lung cancer that progressed on radiotherapy plus ipilimumab. Some clones in this sample may be carry-over from other donors' samples.

The CDR3 sequence is CASSEQGPRYGEQFF. The CDR3, as DNA: TGTGCCAGCAGTGAACAGGGGCCCAGGTATGGTGAGCAGTTCTTC. The rearrangement joins TRBV6-4 to TRBJ2-1; 7 positions match TRBD1. This CDR3 is 15 amino acids long. V trimming: 3 bases; J trimming: 9 bases; junction bases outside the gene matches: 11. Germline V CDR1 and CDR2: MRHNA, SNTAGT.

The J gene is TRBJ2-2, the V gene TRBV5-1; D gene unclear. Looked up from germline, CDR1 is SGHRS and CDR2 is YFSETQ. CDR3 length equals 14 residues. Trimming removed 0 bases from V and 3 bases from J, with 6 bases in between. CDR3 bases: TGCGCCAGCAGCTTGGGCCTACACACCGGGGAGCTGTTTTTT. Translating it yields CASSLGLHTGELFF.

This clone was detected once. The chain recombines TRBV7-9 with TRBJ1-6, with D hard to call. Germline assignment: CDR1 SEHNR and CDR2 FQNEAQ (reference sequence). Trimming pared 2 bases from V and 8 bases from J, leaving 13 bases between. This CDR3 has 15 residues. CDR3 residues: CASSLKSKLYSPLHF. The DNA of the CDR3 is TGTGCCAGCAGCTTAAAATCGAAACTGTATTCACCCCTCCACTTT.

V usage is TRBV9 and J usage is TRBJ1-3; possibly TRBD1 for D (5 bases). CDR3 length: 17 amino acids. The V gene lost 0 bases and the J gene lost 0 bases, with 13 bases spanning the gap. Germline CDR1 SGDLS, CDR2 YYNGEE. CDR3 in DNA: TGTGCCAGCAGCGTAGTTGGGGCAGGGAACTCTGGAAACACCATATATTTT. Its translation: CASSVVGAGNSGNTIYF. The full variable domain, in which reference TRBV9 and TRBJ1-3 provide the parts outside the CDR3, is DSGVTQTPKHLITATGQRVTLRCSPRSGDLSVYWYQQSLDQGLQFLIQYYNGEERAKGNILERFSAQQFPDLHSELNLSSLELGDSALYFCASSVVGAGNSGNTIYFGEGSWLTVV.

The chain carries TRBV5-1 and TRBJ2-5; TRBD2 matches 7 bases. Germline CDR1 reads SGHRS; CDR2 reads YFSETQ. The CDR3 is 14 residues long. V trimming: 0 bases; J trimming: 4 bases; junction bases outside the gene matches: 3. CDR3 bases: TGCGCCAGCAGCTTGGAGGGGAGGGGAGAGACCCAGTACTTC. Its protein is CASSLEGRGETQYF.

This clone was detected only once. The V call is TRBV25-1, the J call TRBJ1-5; a possible D gene is TRBD1 (6 bases). Trimming stripped 3 bases from V and 4 bases from J, with 22 bases between. This CDR3 is 18 amino acids long. The germline CDR1 and CDR2 sequences are MGHDK and SYGVNS. The DNA for the CDR3 is TGTGCCAGCAGTGATGATGGGCCTGGCAGGGGCAAAAATCAGCCCCAGCATTTT. Translation: CASSDDGPGRGKNQPQHF.

The chain recombines TRBV29-1 with TRBJ2-1; D might be TRBD1 (7 bases). This CDR3 is built from 12 residues. V was clipped by 4 bases and J by 8 bases, with 12 bases between them. Germline V lookup: CDR1 SQVTM, CDR2 ANQGSEA. In DNA form, the CDR3 reads TGCAGCGTTGTGCAGGGGGGCGATGAGCAGTTCTTC. Its protein is CSVVQGGDEQFF.

This clone was counted many times. The chain carries TRBV11-2 and TRBJ1-3; possibly TRBD1 for D (5 bases). The CDR3 consists of 14 residues. The germline gives CDR1 SGHAT, CDR2 FQNNGV. The germline V and J ends were trimmed by 7 bases and 2 bases, with 12 bases remaining between them. For the CDR3, the DNA is TGTGCCAGCAACCGCCGGGGGACTGGAAACACCATATATTTT. It encodes CASNRRGTGNTIYF. The variable domain in full, completed from reference TRBV11-2 and TRBJ1-3, reads EAGVAQSPRYKIIEKRQSVAFWCNPISGHATLYWYQQILGQGPKLLIQFQNNGVVDDSQLPKDRFSAERLKGVDSTLKIQPAKLEDSAVYLCASNRRGTGNTIYFGEGSWLTVV.

This chain connects TRBV27 to TRBJ2-4; D not resolved. From germline, CDR1 is MNHEY and CDR2 SMNVEV (reference sequence). Trimming left V 5 bases short and J 4 bases short, with 18 bases between. The CDR3 covers 16 residues. The CDR3 region has the DNA TGTGCCAGCAGTCCCACCGCAAGGCCCACGAAAAACATTCAGTACTTC. This gives the protein CASSPTARPTKNIQYF.

This clone occurred a few times. V gene TRBV6-6 combines with J gene TRBJ2-3; 9 nucleotides match TRBD1. CDR1 MNHNY and CDR2 SVGAGI come from the germline V gene (reference sequence). CDR3 length: 14 amino acids. V shed 7 bases, J shed 8 bases, and the junction held 10 bases outside the gene matches. The DNA of the CDR3 is TGTGCCAGCACCCAAGGACAGGGGACGGTTACGCAGTATTTT. As protein: CASTQGQGTVTQYF.

The rearrangement uses TRBV10-2 and TRBJ1-1; 7 bases are a match to TRBD1. CDR3 length equals 16 residues. Trimming removed 7 bases from V and 1 base from J; junction bases left unmatched: 12. Germline values: CDR1 WSHSY, CDR2 SAAADI. The CDR3, as DNA: TGCGCCAGCAATCACCGACCACGGACAGGGAACACTGAAGCTTTCTTT. Its protein is CASNHRPRTGNTEAFF.

The chain combines TRBV19 with TRBJ1-4, with D possibly being TRBD1 (5 bases). In germline, CDR1 is LNHDA, CDR2 SQIVND (reference sequence). V lost 3 bases to trimming and J lost 3 bases, with 14 bases between them. The CDR3 runs to 16 residues. The CDR3, as DNA: TGTGCCAGTAGTATCCGGATGTGGGGGGCTAATGAAAAACTGTTTTTT. Translated: CASSIRMWGANEKLFF. The entire variable domain, with the rest obtained from reference TRBV19 and TRBJ1-4, is as follows: DGGITQSPKYLFRKEGQNVTLSCEQNLNHDAMYWYRQDPGQGLRLIYYSQIVNDFQKGDIAEGYSVSREKKESFPLTVTSAQKNPTAFYLCASSIRMWGANEKLFFGSGTQLSVL.

The chain has TRBV6-6 and TRBJ2-2; TRBD1 matches at 8 bases. Trimming removed 6 bases from V and 7 bases from J; junction bases left unmatched: 10. The CDR3 runs to 15 residues. CDR1 MNHNY and CDR2 SVGAGI come from the germline V gene (reference sequence). This chain's CDR3 is CASSSGQGGVGELFF. CDR3 nucleotide sequence: TGTGCCAGCAGCTCAGGACAGGGTGGTGTCGGGGAGCTGTTTTTT.

The chain links TRBV5-6 to TRBJ2-1; D is undetermined. The V gene lost 4 bases and the J gene lost 10 bases, with 12 bases spanning the gap. This CDR3 region has 12 residues. Germline assignment: CDR1 SGHDT and CDR2 YYEEEE. CDR3: CASSLSSTEQFF. The CDR3 DNA reads TGTGCCAGCAGCCTATCGAGCACCGAGCAGTTCTTC.

This clone was seen a single time. V and J are TRBV6-5 and TRBJ2-7; TRBD2 is a possible D gene (5 bases). CDR3 length equals 13 residues. Germline values: CDR1 MNHEY, CDR2 SVGAGI. V lost 3 bases, J lost 6 bases, and 12 bases lay in between. The CDR3 DNA follows: TGTGCCAGCAGTTATAGAGGGTATTCCGAGCAGTACTTC. It translates to CASSYRGYSEQYF.

The chain links TRBV7-3 to TRBJ2-1; 10 bases agree with TRBD1. Looked up from germline, CDR1 is SGHTA and CDR2 is FQGTGA. The V and J ends lost 1 base and 3 bases, in that order; junction bases with no gene match: 3. CDR3 length: 16 amino acids. The CDR3, as DNA: TGTGCCAGCAGCTTAAAAGGGACAGGGGTCTACAATGAGCAGTTCTTC. It encodes CASSLKGTGVYNEQFF.

The chain has TRBV5-5 and TRBJ2-1; D possibly corresponds to TRBD1 (5 bases). This CDR3 comprises 15 residues. V lost 1 base, J lost 1 base, and 9 bases lay in between. Per the germline V gene, CDR1 is SGHKS and CDR2 is YYEKEE (reference sequence). The CDR3 coding sequence is TGTGCCAGCAGCTTGTGGCAGGGTTCCTACAATGAGCAGTTCTTC. Encoded protein: CASSLWQGSYNEQFF.

The V gene is TRBV7-2, the J gene TRBJ2-3, with TRBD2 identical over 9 bases. V dropped 6 bases and J dropped 4; count of bases not matched to a gene: 17. Germline V CDR1 and CDR2: SGHTA, FQGNSA. CDR3 length equals 18 residues. In DNA, the CDR3 is TGTGCCAGCAGACCGCGGGGCGGGGGGGCCCCCCGACCAGATACGCAGTATTTT. It codes for CASRPRGGGAPRPDTQYF.

This clone was seen a single time. This CDR3 reads CSVWSTGGASGNTIYF. The CDR3 nucleotides read TGCAGCGTTTGGTCGACAGGGGGCGCTTCTGGAAACACCATATATTTT. The rearrangement joins TRBV29-1 to TRBJ1-3; 10 nucleotides line up with TRBD1. Germline CDR1 SQVTM, CDR2 ANQGSEA. The ends lost 5 bases at V and 1 base at J; junction bases unmatched: 8. CDR3 size: 16 residues.

Remarks on this clone: The sample has other DNA sequences that encode this CDR3 too. The chain carries TRBV7-6 and TRBJ1-3; no clear D gene. Trimming took 3 bases from V and 0 from J, leaving 9 bases between them. CDR1 and CDR2 (germline): SGHVS, FNYEAQ. The length of the CDR3 is 15 residues. The CDR3 nucleotides read TGTGCCAGCAGCTTGTTTAGGAACTCTGGAAACACCATATATTTT. It is translated as CASSLFRNSGNTIYF.

This clone was detected only a few times. The chain carries TRBV27 and TRBJ1-2, with D tentatively TRBD1 (6 bases). The CDR3 has 15 residues. Trimming pared 2 bases from V and 13 bases from J, leaving 23 bases between. The germline CDR1 and CDR2 sequences are MNHEY and SMNVEV (reference sequence). The DNA for the CDR3 is TGTGCCAGCAGTTTAAGGGGGGGGCTGGGGACGCTCTTCACCTTC. Translating it yields CASSLRGGLGTLFTF.

The table lists this clone with a few counts. The V call is TRBV11-2, the J call TRBJ1-2; possibly TRBD1 for D (6 bases). The CDR3 is made up of 14 amino acids. Germline V lookup: CDR1 SGHAT, CDR2 FQNNGV. V was cut by 3 bases and J by 1 base, with 9 bases left in between. This chain's CDR3 is CASSFMGHNYGYTF. The CDR3 DNA reads TGTGCCAGCAGCTTCATGGGACATAACTATGGCTACACCTTC.

The V and J genes are TRBV6-5 and TRBJ2-7; D is perhaps TRBD1 or TRBD2 (5 bases each). Germline assignment: CDR1 MNHEY and CDR2 SVGAGI. Between the trimmed V and J ends, which lost 4 bases and 3 bases, there was a span of 16 bases. The CDR3 contains 15 residues. The CDR3: CASSSPGLKGYEQYF. In DNA form, the CDR3 reads TGTGCCAGCAGTTCACCGGGGCTGAAGGGCTACGAGCAGTACTTC.

J is TRBJ2-7 and V is TRBV10-3; D is ambiguous. Germline CDR1 reads ENHRY; CDR2 reads SYGVKD. CDR3 length equals 14 residues. V dropped 2 bases and J dropped 2 bases, with 10 bases sitting between them. The chain's CDR3 is CAISERTTAYEQYF. The DNA of the CDR3 is TGTGCCATCAGTGAGAGGACGACTGCCTACGAGCAGTACTTC.

The rearrangement joins TRBV6-5 to TRBJ1-5; 7 bases map to TRBD1. CDR1 is MNHEY and CDR2 is SVGAGI in the germline V gene. V was clipped by 6 bases and J by 8 bases; unmatched bases: 10. The CDR3 extends over 14 amino acids. CDR3 DNA: TGTGCCAGCAGCCAAAATAGGGGGCGGGAGCCCCAGCATTTT. Translation: CASSQNRGREPQHF.

This chain links TRBV2 with TRBJ2-3; 9 bases align to TRBD2. This CDR3 has 15 amino acids. Trimming at V came to 3 bases and at J to 1 base, leaving 2 bases not matched to a gene. Germline V lookup: CDR1 SNHLY, CDR2 FYNNEI. The CDR3 loop reads CASSDQRGGTDTQYF. CDR3 sequence (DNA): TGTGCCAGCAGTGATCAGCGGGGGGGCACAGATACGCAGTATTTT.